This T cell receptor beta chain originates from a study of cytomegalovirus exposure and HLA in healthy donors. Study-level findings and limits: Reports credit the classifier with highly specific, highly sensitive diagnosis of cytomegalovirus status. Subsequent analysis revealed that first-cohort TCR clusters tended to co-occur in the 130 or so validation repertoires. The study labeled fewer than 200 TCR beta chains cytomegalovirus-associated.

With regard to this clone: What it recognizes is unknown.

With 2 bases clipped from V and 6 bases from J, the junction kept 4 bases outside the gene matches. The length of the CDR3 is 14 residues. Germline CDR1 is LGHNA and CDR2 is YNFKEQ. The protocol was immunoSEQ multiplex PCR, while the TCRdb copy is restricted to in-frame clones and leaves out a portion. The table has about 170,000 clones, approximately 89% seen once; the top ten hold less than 3%. The donors were part of the validation cohort of fewer than 150 subjects. That cohort was separate from the first cohort, which comprised fewer than 800 subjects. The material sequenced was PBMCs. The receptor's source is a man aged 18 to 30 in good health and CMV-seropositive. The gene calls are TRBV4-2 and TRBJ1-2; 9 positions agree with TRBD1. CDR3 in DNA: TGTGCCAGCAGCCAAAACAGGGGGCAGGATGGCTACACCTTC. This sequence encodes CASSQNRGQDGYTF.